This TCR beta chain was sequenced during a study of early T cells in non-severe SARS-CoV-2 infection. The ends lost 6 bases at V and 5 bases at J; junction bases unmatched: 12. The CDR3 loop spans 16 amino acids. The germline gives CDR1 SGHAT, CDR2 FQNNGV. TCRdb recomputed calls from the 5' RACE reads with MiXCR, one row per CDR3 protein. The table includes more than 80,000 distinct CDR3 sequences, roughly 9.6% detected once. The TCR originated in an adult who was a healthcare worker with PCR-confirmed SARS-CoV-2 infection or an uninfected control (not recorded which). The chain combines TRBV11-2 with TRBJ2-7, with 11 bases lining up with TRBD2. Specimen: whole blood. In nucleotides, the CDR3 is TGTGCCAGCAGTTTCCGCTTAGCGGGAGGGACGAACGAGCAGTACTTC. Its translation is CASSFRLAGGTNEQYF.